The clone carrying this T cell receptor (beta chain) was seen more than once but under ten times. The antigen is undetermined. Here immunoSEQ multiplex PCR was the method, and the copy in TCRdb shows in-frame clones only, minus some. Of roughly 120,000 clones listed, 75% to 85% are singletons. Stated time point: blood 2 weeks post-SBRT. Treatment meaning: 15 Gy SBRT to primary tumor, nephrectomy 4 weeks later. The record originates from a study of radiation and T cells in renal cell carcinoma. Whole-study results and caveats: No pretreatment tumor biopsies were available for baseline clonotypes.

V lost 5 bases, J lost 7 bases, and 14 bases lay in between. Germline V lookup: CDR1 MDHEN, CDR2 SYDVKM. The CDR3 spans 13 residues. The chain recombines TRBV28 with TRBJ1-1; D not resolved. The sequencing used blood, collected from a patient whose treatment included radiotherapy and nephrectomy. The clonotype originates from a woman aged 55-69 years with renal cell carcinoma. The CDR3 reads CASSSSGYFEAFF. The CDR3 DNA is TGTGCCAGCAGTAGCTCCGGGTACTTTGAAGCTTTCTTT.